The 2 T cell receptor beta chains given below trace back to one sample, sequenced in a study of CD8 T cells in ankylosing spondylitis. One entry per CDR3 protein, called by TCRdb with MiXCR from the 5' RACE reads. The repertoire consists of under 55,000 distinct CDR3 sequences, with 6.5% to 9% occurring once and the leading ten covering roughly 8.1%. The sequenced sample consisted of blood, either unsorted or a sorted T cell fraction (not recorded which). These receptors all come from a female donor with ankylosing spondylitis or in good health (not recorded which).

The table lists this clonotype with many counts. The chain employs TRBV29-1 and TRBJ2-3; TRBD1 is a possible D gene (6 bases). CDR1 and CDR2 (germline): SQVTM, ANQGSEA. CDR3 length: 12 residues. V was cut by 3 bases and J by 3 bases, with 7 bases left in between. The DNA for the CDR3 is TGCAGCGTTGATCAGGGGACAGATACGCAGTATTTT. It yields the protein CSVDQGTDTQYF.

This clonotype occurred many times. The chain employs TRBV19 and TRBJ2-3, with D perhaps matching TRBD1 or TRBD2 (7 bases each). CDR1 is LNHDA and CDR2 is SQIVND in the germline V gene (reference sequence). Trimming cost V 5 bases and J 5 bases, with 14 bases left between them. This CDR3 contains 14 residues. CDR3 loop: CASSWARGGDTQYF. The CDR3 DNA sequence: TGTGCCAGTAGTTGGGCCAGGGGGGGAGATACGCAGTATTTT. The whole variable domain, remainder taken from reference TRBV19 and TRBJ2-3, is DGGITQSPKYLFRKEGQNVTLSCEQNLNHDAMYWYRQDPGQGLRLIYYSQIVNDFQKGDIAEGYSVSREKKESFPLTVTSAQKNPTAFYLCASSWARGGDTQYFGPGTRLTVL.